A selection of T cell receptor beta chains follows, all from one sample in a study of blood T cell repertoires in COVID-19. Only in-frame clones appear in the TCRdb table, and some are missing; sequencing was by immunoSEQ multiplex PCR. There are fewer than 350,000 clones in the sample; around 86% occur only once, and roughly 2.9% lies in the top ten. Source material: peripheral blood. These receptors came from an older woman with active or convalescent COVID-19. Both conserved end residues are part of each CDR3. The D gene is left open where the match is weak. Clone size, where shown, is once, few, many, or a class for clones that have expanded.

cdr3_aa cdr3_nt clone_size v_call d_call j_call
CASSPGPGQLTYEQYF TGTGCCAGCAGCCCAGGGCCGGGACAGCTAACTTACGAGCAGTACTTC NA TRBV14 TRBD1 TRBJ2-7
CATSDRGNEQFF TGTGCCACCTCGGACAGGGGAAATGAGCAGTTCTTC NA TRBV10-3 TRBD1 TRBJ2-1
CASSTRGRPEYEQYF TGTGCCAGCAGCACCAGGGGAAGGCCCGAATACGAGCAGTACTTC NA TRBV9 NA TRBJ2-7
CASSLASGGNIQYF TGTGCCAGCAGCTTGGCCTCCGGAGGAAACATTCAGTACTTC NA TRBV7-9 NA TRBJ2-4
CASSSRGPGGNQPQHF TGTGCCAGTAGTTCCCGGGGACCGGGAGGCAATCAGCCCCAGCATTTT NA TRBV19 NA TRBJ1-5
CASSPPGYPNTEAFF TGTGCCAGTAGCCCCCCAGGCTATCCAAACACTGAAGCTTTCTTT NA TRBV19 NA TRBJ1-1
CASGSTGNTIYF TGTGCCAGCGGTTCAACTGGAAACACCATATATTTT NA TRBV12-3/TRBV12-4 NA TRBJ1-3
CASSPQVSETEAFF TGTGCCAGCAGCCCTCAGGTTTCGGAAACTGAAGCTTTCTTT NA TRBV7-6 NA TRBJ1-1
CASSRDRAGDEKLFF TGTGCCAGCAGCAGGGACAGGGCCGGGGATGAAAAACTGTTTTTT NA TRBV5-4 TRBD1 TRBJ1-4
CAWTEGCGSNQPQHF TGTGCCTGGACGGAGGGCTGTGGTAGCAATCAGCCCCAGCATTTT NA TRBV30 NA TRBJ1-5
CASSLGPGPYGYTF TGTGCCAGCAGCTTGGGTCCTGGCCCTTATGGCTACACCTTC NA TRBV5-4 NA TRBJ1-2
CASSLEGTNYGYTF TGTGCCAGCAGCTTGGAGGGGACTAACTATGGCTACACCTTC NA TRBV5-4 NA TRBJ1-2
CASSIFVGQQALFF TGTGCCAGTAGTATTTTTGTGGGACAACAAGCTCTGTTTTTT NA TRBV19 NA TRBJ1-4
CASRQTGNLVTEAFF TGTGCCAGCAGACAGACAGGGAACCTGGTCACTGAAGCTTTCTTT NA TRBV3-1/TRBV3-2 TRBD1 TRBJ1-1
CASLGDRGSNYGYTF TGTGCCAGCCTCGGGGACAGGGGTTCTAACTATGGCTACACCTTC NA TRBV6-5 TRBD1 TRBJ1-2
CATWTGTDYGYTF TGTGCCACCTGGACAGGGACCGACTATGGCTACACCTTC NA TRBV27 TRBD1 TRBJ1-2
CASSDRGLSPLHF TGTGCCAGCAGTGACAGGGGGCTTTCACCCCTCCACTTT NA TRBV6-1 TRBD1 TRBJ1-6
CASSLVRDTEAFF TGTGCCAGCAGCTTAGTGAGAGACACTGAAGCTTTCTTT NA TRBV7-2 NA TRBJ1-1
CASSPLDRRGYGYTF TGTGCCAGCAGTCCTCTCGACAGGCGGGGGTATGGCTACACCTTC few TRBV27 NA TRBJ1-2
CASSGGGAYNEQFF TGTGCCAGTAGCGGAGGTGGGGCCTACAATGAGCAGTTCTTC NA TRBV19 NA TRBJ2-1
CASSKGGGRSDTQYF TGTGCCAGTAGTAAAGGTGGGGGGAGGTCAGATACGCAGTATTTT NA TRBV19 NA TRBJ2-3
CASSGTSSRTYEQYF TGTGCCAGCAGTGGGACTAGCAGTAGGACCTACGAGCAGTACTTC NA TRBV7-2 TRBD2 TRBJ2-7
CASSLRGGSYNEQFF TGTGCCAGCAGCTTACGGGGGGGGTCCTACAATGAGCAGTTCTTC once TRBV7-2 TRBD2 TRBJ2-1
CASSLTSRDTQYF TGTGCCAGCAGTTTGACTAGCCGAGATACGCAGTATTTT NA TRBV12-3/TRBV12-4 TRBD2 TRBJ2-3
CAISESPDSPETQYF TGTGCCATCAGTGAGTCCCCGGACAGTCCAGAGACCCAGTACTTC NA TRBV10-3 NA TRBJ2-5
CASSLSSGTGTYEQYF TGTGCCAGCAGTTTATCCTCCGGGACAGGGACCTACGAGCAGTACTTC few TRBV27 TRBD1 TRBJ2-7
CVGRRSQGPQETQYF TGTGTCGGTCGGAGATCACAGGGTCCCCAAGAGACCCAGTACTTC NA TRBV30 NA TRBJ2-5
CASSPFTGLGDTQYF TGTGCCAGCAGCCCGTTTACGGGGTTAGGAGATACGCAGTATTTT NA TRBV7-3 NA TRBJ2-3
CASGTGVYDGYTF TGTGCCTCCGGGACAGGGGTTTACGATGGCTACACCTTC few TRBV15 TRBD1 TRBJ1-2
CASSPGTSGATDTQYF TGCGCCAGCAGCCCCGGGACTAGCGGGGCCACAGATACGCAGTATTTT NA TRBV5-1 TRBD2 TRBJ2-3
CASSLRLAGADNEQFF TGCGCCAGCAGCCTCAGACTAGCGGGGGCCGACAATGAGCAGTTCTTC once TRBV5-1 TRBD2 TRBJ2-1